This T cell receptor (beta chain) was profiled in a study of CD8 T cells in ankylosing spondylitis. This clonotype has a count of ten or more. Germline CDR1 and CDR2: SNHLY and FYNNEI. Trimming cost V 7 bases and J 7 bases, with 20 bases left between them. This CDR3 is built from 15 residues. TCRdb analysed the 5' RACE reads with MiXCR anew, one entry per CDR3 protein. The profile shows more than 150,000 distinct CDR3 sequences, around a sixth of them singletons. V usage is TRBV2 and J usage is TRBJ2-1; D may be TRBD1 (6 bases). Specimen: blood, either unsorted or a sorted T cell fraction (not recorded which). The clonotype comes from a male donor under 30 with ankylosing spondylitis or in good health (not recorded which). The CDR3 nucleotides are TGTGCCAGCACCCTCATCCTAGGGGGATCTAATGAGCAGTTCTTC. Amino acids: CASTLILGGSNEQFF.